The entry below gives a single T cell receptor beta chain sequence along with its context. What antigen it recognizes has not been identified. Nothing much larger sits one base from this clone, and base qualities are not available. The data derive from a study of blood T cell repertoires in COVID-19 (dated by TCRdb to between 2020 and 2021). Context from the whole study: Collaborator samples came from the United States, Italy and Spain and covered acute and convalescent phases of COVID-19. The prospective study material was composed of cDNA or gDNA derived from T cells, B-cell-depleted T cells, or PBMCs. The dataset comprised deeply sampled blood TCRbeta repertoires from subjects exposed to, actively infected with, or recovered from COVID-19. The repertoires were made available in a free public database intended to serve as a resource for research on the immune response to SARS-CoV-2. Samples came from the ongoing ImmuneRACE study (first 160 participants) plus 1,254 subjects from 6 global collaborators. The sample metadata nearly always contained a de-identified subject ID, COVID-19 status, age in years and sex. Where available, HLA class I and class II types were obtained from metadata supplied by the sample provider rather than from assay-based typing. Paper-wide results and their limitations: The amount of clinical and demographic metadata varied by source and participant and was provided uncurated.

The collaborating institutions used their own protocols to collect whole blood in K2EDTA tubes. For TCRbeta analysis, collaborators shipped samples in one of three forms: frozen whole blood, isolated PBMCs, or DNA extracted from either of those sample types. From a lookup of the germline V gene, CDR1 and CDR2 are MDHEN and SYDVKM. The CDR3 sequence holds 14 residues, the cysteine and phenylalanine included. The read is trimmed to its CDR3 DNA, 42 bases read in frame from base 1. V was cut back by 4 bases and J by 3 bases, leaving a gap of 11 bases between them. TCRbeta CDR3 regions were amplified from genomic DNA using the immunoSEQ Assay, a bias-controlled multiplex PCR. The original pipeline was this. Within the assay, amplification of reference gene primers was used to estimate how many nucleated cells each sample contained. To quantify the absolute abundance of each unique TCRbeta CDR3 rearrangement, sequence reads were collapsed and filtered. For each sample, productive Simpson clonality was calculated as the square root of Simpson's diversity index over productive rearrangements. As stored in TCRdb, this immuneACCESS dataset retains in-frame rearrangements with V and J assigned. A fraction of the clones does not appear; measured against another copy, unresolved V genes explain less than half of the discrepancy, and the remainder lacks a known reason. V, J and clone size reflect that table, while D and trimming were determined from the DNA. Counted in this sample were over 150,000 clones; approximately 82% of them appeared once. The top ten clonotypes cover 6.5% to 7% of the sample.

Sequenced sample: peripheral blood. The rearranged segments are TRBV28 and TRBJ2-3; a tentative D call is TRBD2 (6 bases match). The receptor was isolated from a human donor with acute or convalescent COVID-19. The donor label of this sample is uncertain. The CDR3 region has the sequence CASSSTGTTDTQYF. The nucleotide sequence is TGTGCCAGCAGTTCTACCGGGACTACAGATACGCAGTATTTT.